Following are 19 T cell receptor beta chains from one sample sequenced in a study of blood T cell repertoires in COVID-19. The data were produced by immunoSEQ multiplex PCR, yet TCRdb's version contains in-frame clones alone and is incomplete. The sample lists about 69,000 clones, 79% occurring once. The material sequenced was peripheral blood. The receptor source for this set is a man in his sixties with acute or convalescent COVID-19.

This clone was seen ten or more times. Here the CDR3 reads CASSLELNTEAFF. CDR3 nucleotides: TGTGCCAGCAGCCTCGAGTTGAACACTGAAGCTTTCTTT. The J gene is TRBJ1-1, the V gene TRBV7-3; D remains ambiguous. The CDR3 is made up of 13 amino acids. The V gene lost 5 bases and the J gene lost 0 bases, with 7 bases spanning the gap. CDR1 is SGHTA, CDR2 FQGTGA, per germline.

This clone was counted between two and nine times. The chain joins TRBV7-2 to TRBJ2-7, with TRBD1 matching over 8 bases. The J segment lost 0 bases and the V segment lost 2 bases, leaving 6 bases of the junction unmatched. The CDR3 length is 16 residues. Germline V CDR1 and CDR2: SGHTA, FQGNSA. The CDR3 reads CASSLRTGLSSYEQYF. The CDR3 DNA is TGTGCCAGCAGCTTACGGACAGGGTTGAGCTCCTACGAGCAGTACTTC.

This clone was seen only a few times. This chain uses TRBV7-2 with TRBJ2-2; TRBD2 agrees at 14 bases. Losses at the gene ends were 6 bases for V and 3 bases for J; bases not matched to a gene: 3. The germline V gene has CDR1 SGHTA and CDR2 FQGNSA. There are 16 residues in the CDR3. The CDR3 sequence: CASRRTSGGYTGELFF. The CDR3, as DNA: TGTGCCAGCAGAAGGACTAGCGGGGGGTACACCGGGGAGCTGTTTTTT. The variable domain in full, with the rest retrieved from reference TRBV7-2 and TRBJ2-2, is GAGVSQSPSNKVTEKGKDVELRCDPISGHTALYWYRQSLGQGLEFLIYFQGNSAPDKSGLPSDRFSAERTGGSVSTLTIQRTQQEDSAVYLCASRRTSGGYTGELFFGEGSRLTVL.

The V and J genes are TRBV2 and TRBJ2-5, with D hard to call. Trimming removed 8 bases from V and 2 bases from J, with 15 bases in between. The CDR3 covers 14 residues. CDR1 is SNHLY, CDR2 FYNNEI, per germline. CDR3 region: CASCEVVPQETQYF. The DNA of the CDR3 is TGTGCCAGCTGCGAGGTAGTCCCTCAAGAGACCCAGTACTTC.

This chain joins TRBV9 and TRBJ1-4, with TRBD1 as a possible D gene (5 bases). The CDR3 consists of 14 residues. Germline V gives CDR1 SGDLS, CDR2 YYNGEE. V dropped 4 bases and J dropped 6 bases, with 13 bases sitting between them. The CDR3 reads CASSTWGRDEKLFF. CDR3 coding DNA: TGTGCCAGCAGCACCTGGGGCAGAGATGAAAAACTGTTTTTT.

This clone occurred a few times. The V call is TRBV9, the J call TRBJ1-6; tentative D call: TRBD1 (5 bases). The CDR3 covers 16 residues. Germline V gene data show CDR1 as SGDLS and CDR2 as YYNGEE. Trimming left V 4 bases short and J 2 bases short, with 13 bases between. The CDR3 DNA reads as TGTGCCAGCAGCCCCTCGGGGGGGACCTATAATTCACCCCTCCACTTT. It encodes CASSPSGGTYNSPLHF.

The chain carries TRBV11-2 and TRBJ2-1, with 13 bases identical to TRBD2. The CDR3 length is 18 residues. J gave up 1 base and V 2 bases, and 5 bases lay outside the gene matches. Looked up from germline, CDR1 is SGHAT and CDR2 is FQNNGV. CDR3 sequence: CASSLRRTSGGSYNEQFF. CDR3 in DNA: TGTGCCAGCAGCTTACGCCGGACTAGCGGGGGTTCCTACAATGAGCAGTTCTTC.

The chain carries TRBV27 and TRBJ2-5, with D possibly being TRBD2 (6 bases). V gave up 6 bases and J gave up 5 bases, with 19 bases separating them. CDR3 length: 15 amino acids. Looked up from germline, CDR1 is MNHEY and CDR2 is SMNVEV (reference sequence). CDR3 sequence: CASSSGGLGSETQYF. The CDR3 bases are TGTGCCAGCAGCTCCGGGGGATTAGGGTCGGAGACCCAGTACTTC.

This chain connects TRBV7-2 to TRBJ1-2; D is unresolved. This CDR3 is built from 13 residues. Deletions cut 0 bases from V and 2 bases from J, with 4 bases between. Germline V gives CDR1 SGHTA, CDR2 FQGNSA. CDR3 coding DNA: TGTGCCAGCAGCTTAGCCCTAAACTATGGCTACACCTTC. Residues: CASSLALNYGYTF. Variable domain in full (rest from reference TRBV7-2 and TRBJ1-2): GAGVSQSPSNKVTEKGKDVELRCDPISGHTALYWYRQSLGQGLEFLIYFQGNSAPDKSGLPSDRFSAERTGGSVSTLTIQRTQQEDSAVYLCASSLALNYGYTFGSGTRLTVV.

V gene TRBV2 combines with J gene TRBJ1-4, with D tentatively TRBD1 (5 bases). From germline, CDR1 is SNHLY and CDR2 FYNNEI. The CDR3 sequence is 14 residues long. Trimming took 5 bases from V and 4 from J, leaving 11 bases between them. CDR3 bases: TGTGCCAGCAGTATGGGGGGATATAATGAAAAACTGTTTTTT. This gives the protein CASSMGGYNEKLFF.

Here the CDR3 reads CASSQEPGILYEQYF. The CDR3 DNA is TGTGCCAGCAGCCAAGAGCCAGGTATCCTCTACGAGCAGTACTTC. The chain is built from TRBV3-1 (or the pseudogene TRBV3-2) and TRBJ2-7, with no clear D. In germline, CDR1 is LGHDT, CDR2 YNNKEL (reference sequence). CDR3 length: 15 amino acids. The ends were cut back, 0 bases at V and 3 bases at J, with 12 bases in the middle.

Points on this clone: Compared with germline, one end of the junction differs, possibly owing to a read error. J is TRBJ1-2 and V is TRBV2; D is unresolved. Germline CDR1 and CDR2: SNHLY and FYNNEI. The CDR3 totals 9 residues. The CDR3 DNA reads TGTGCCAGCAGTGATGAGTTGATCTTC. Residues: CASSDELIF.

V is TRBV12-3 or TRBV12-4 and J is TRBJ1-5, with TRBD1 identical over 8 bases. With V trimmed by 6 bases and J by 6 bases, 4 bases remained unmatched. The CDR3 covers 13 residues. The CDR3 is CASRGTGGQPQHF. CDR3 nucleotide sequence: TGTGCCAGCAGAGGGACAGGCGGTCAGCCCCAGCATTTT.

The rearrangement uses TRBV5-1 and TRBJ1-1, with 8 positions matching TRBD1. With V trimmed by 5 bases and J by 0 bases, 6 bases remained unmatched. The CDR3 has 15 amino acids. From germline, CDR1 is SGHRS and CDR2 YFSETQ. Written as DNA, the CDR3 is TGCGCCAGCAGGGCACAGGGGGAGATGAACACTGAAGCTTTCTTT. Its protein product is CASRAQGEMNTEAFF. Full variable domain (rest looked up from reference TRBV5-1 and TRBJ1-1): KAGVTQTPRYLIKTRGQQVTLSCSPISGHRSVSWYQQTPGQGLQFLFEYFSETQRNKGNFPGRFSGRQFSNSRSEMNVSTLELGDSALYLCASRAQGEMNTEAFFGQGTRLTVV.

The V and J genes are TRBV6-5 and TRBJ1-6; tentative D call: TRBD1 (6 bases). Trimming removed 6 bases from V and 7 bases from J, with 13 bases in between. The CDR3 consists of 14 residues. CDR1 MNHEY and CDR2 SVGAGI come from the germline V gene. CDR3 bases: TGTGCCAGCAGCGCCGACAGGAGGAATTCACCCCTCCACTTT. Residues: CASSADRRNSPLHF.

The rearrangement joins TRBV6-5 to TRBJ1-6; D unclear. The V gene lost 6 bases and the J gene lost 3 bases, with 9 bases spanning the gap. Germline-derived CDR1 and CDR2 are MNHEY and SVGAGI. CDR3 length: 14 residues. CDR3 in DNA: TGTGCCAGCAGACTCGAGATCTATAATTCACCCCTCCACTTT. It specifies CASRLEIYNSPLHF.

This clone was counted between two and nine times. This chain links TRBV20-1 with TRBJ1-2; D not resolved. Trimming cost V 5 bases and J 7 bases, with 11 bases left between them. There are 11 residues in the CDR3. Looked up from germline, CDR1 is DFQATT and CDR2 is SNEGSKA (reference sequence). The CDR3 region is CSASDRGGYTF. The CDR3 bases are TGCAGTGCTTCGGACCGGGGTGGCTACACCTTC.

The chain combines TRBV6-1 with TRBJ1-1; no clear D. The CDR3 runs 14 residues. V lost 3 bases and J lost 1, with 9 bases in between. Germline CDR1 reads MNHNS; CDR2 reads SASEGT. The CDR3 here is CASSESRKNTEAFF. The CDR3 nucleotides are TGTGCCAGCAGTGAGTCCAGAAAGAACACTGAAGCTTTCTTT.

The chain is built from TRBV5-4 and TRBJ2-2; 9 nucleotides agree with TRBD2. The CDR3 has 14 residues. The V gene end was trimmed by 2 bases and the J gene end by 6 bases; junction bases not matched to a gene: 2. Germline-derived CDR1 and CDR2 are SGHNT and YYREEE (reference sequence). In nucleotides, the CDR3 is TGTGCCAGCAGCTTAGTAGCGGGGGCCGGGGAGCTGTTTTTT. Its protein product is CASSLVAGAGELFF.